This TCR beta chain came from a study of cytomegalovirus exposure and HLA in healthy donors. The overall study: Approximately 180 million T cells yielded 117 million unique TCR beta sequences, as an earlier analysis found. Whole-study findings and limits: A later analysis linked around 17,000 TCR beta sequences to HLA alleles at 0.05 false discovery rate. When a later analysis compared HLA-associated TCR beta chains with equally common others, the HLA-associated chains turned out to be more clonally expanded and to have lower generation probabilities. It was approximately 170 TCR beta chains that were listed as cytomegalovirus-associated.

The CDR3 is 14 residues long. Germline V gene data show CDR1 as SGHDT and CDR2 as YYEEEE. A note on this clone: Its antigen remains unidentified.

It was with 60 Vbeta and 13 Jbeta primers that the PCR ran. Sequenced by immunoSEQ multiplex PCR; TCRdb stores in-frame clones only, minus some. The sample yields about 120,000 clones, 65% to 80% seen once. The chain uses TRBV5-6 and TRBJ2-5; 9 bases align to TRBD1. The tail of the sequence fits TRBJ2-7 better, so the J call may be wrong. This TCR was recovered from a young man in good health and CMV-seropositive. Sequencing input: PBMCs. The CDR3 sequence: CASSLGTGTYEQYF. CDR3 in DNA: TGTGCCAGCAGCCTCGGGACAGGGACCTACGAGCAGTACTTC.